Shown below are 22 T cell receptor beta chains from a single sample sequenced in a study of blood T cell repertoires in COVID-19. Produced via immunoSEQ multiplex PCR; TCRdb's table is partial and in-frame only. The sample holds approximately 350,000 clones, roughly 87% seen once. The source material was PBMCs or T cells enriched from blood (not recorded which). Receptor source: a woman in her 30s who had recovered from COVID-19.

This chain joins TRBV5-4 and TRBJ2-2; 8 nucleotides line up with TRBD1. CDR3 length equals 15 residues. Unmatched junction bases numbered 7, after V lost 2 bases and J lost 7 bases. Germline V gene data show CDR1 as SGHNT and CDR2 as YYREEE (reference sequence). The CDR3 loop is CASSFGTGGGGELFF. In DNA, the CDR3 is TGTGCCAGCAGCTTTGGTACAGGGGGAGGCGGGGAGCTGTTTTTT.

Note on this clone: This specimen includes other DNA sequences encoding the same CDR3. The rearrangement links TRBV7-6 to TRBJ2-7, with TRBD2 matching over 8 bases. Germline lookup yields CDR1 SGHVS and CDR2 FNYEAQ. The J segment lost 3 bases and the V segment lost 1 base, leaving 2 bases of the junction unmatched. This CDR3 region has 14 residues. The CDR3 loop reads CASSLGTSSYEQYF. CDR3 DNA: TGTGCCAGCAGCTTAGGGACTAGCAGCTACGAGCAGTACTTC.

The chain combines TRBV7-9 with TRBJ2-1; D may be TRBD1 (6 bases). The CDR3 loop spans 16 amino acids. Germline lookup yields CDR1 SEHNR and CDR2 FQNEAQ (reference sequence). V was pared by 6 bases and J by 5 bases, with 20 bases between. The CDR3 DNA reads as TGTGCCAGCAGTCACTTCAGGGCGAGGACAGACAATGAGCAGTTCTTC. Protein product: CASSHFRARTDNEQFF.

This rearrangement joins TRBV6-1 to TRBJ1-2, with a tentative D call TRBD1 (5 bases). V lost 2 bases and J 3 bases, leaving 13 bases between the germline ends. The CDR3 contains 15 residues. Germline-derived CDR1 and CDR2 are MNHNS and SASEGT. The CDR3 sequence: CASSEQGGIYYGYTF. As DNA, the CDR3 is TGTGCCAGCAGTGAACAGGGAGGGATCTACTATGGCTACACCTTC.

J is TRBJ2-7 and V is TRBV29-1, with 14 bases fitting TRBD2. Trimming cost V 6 bases and J 3 bases; bases outside gene matches: 4. The germline gives CDR1 SQVTM, CDR2 ANQGSEA. The CDR3 extends over 14 amino acids. This CDR3 is CSVGLAGGFYEQYF. The CDR3 region has the DNA TGCAGCGTCGGACTAGCGGGAGGATTCTACGAGCAGTACTTC.

The J gene is TRBJ2-5, the V gene TRBV28, with TRBD2 as a possible D gene (6 bases). CDR3 length equals 11 residues. Per germline, CDR1 MDHEN and CDR2 SYDVKM. The ends were cut back, 11 bases at V and 4 bases at J, with 11 bases in the middle. The CDR3 region is CASEGPETQYF. CDR3 nucleotide sequence: TGTGCCTCGGAGGGCCCAGAGACCCAGTACTTC.

The table lists this clone with a count of one. The rearrangement joins TRBV3-1 (or the pseudogene TRBV3-2) to TRBJ2-1, with 9 positions matching TRBD2. Germline-derived CDR1 and CDR2 are LGHDT and YNNKEL (reference sequence). The CDR3 runs 15 residues. Germline trimming cut 3 bases from V and 5 bases from J; bases unmatched to any gene: 5. The DNA for the CDR3 is TGTGCCAGCAGCCAGACTAGCGGCGGGGACAATGAGCAGTTCTTC. Residues: CASSQTSGGDNEQFF.

The chain joins TRBV7-9 to TRBJ1-2; 7 bases are shared with TRBD1. The ends lost 4 bases at V and 1 base at J; junction bases unmatched: 18. From germline, CDR1 is SEHNR and CDR2 FQNEAQ (reference sequence). CDR3 length: 19 amino acids. This chain's CDR3 is CASSSGARYRDRLNYGYTF. The CDR3 DNA follows: TGTGCCAGCAGCTCCGGGGCCCGCTACCGGGACAGACTTAACTATGGCTACACCTTC.

The rearrangement links TRBV30 to TRBJ1-4, with D hard to call. With 1 base removed from V and 7 bases from J, the gap between germline ends came to 7 bases. Germline lookup yields CDR1 GTSNPN and CDR2 SVGIG (reference sequence). This CDR3 comprises 12 residues. The CDR3 protein is CAWSAEGEKLFF. The CDR3 DNA reads TGTGCCTGGAGTGCCGAGGGTGAAAAACTGTTTTTT.

CDR3 amino acids: CASSLRGYTEAFF. CDR3 DNA sequence: TGTGCCAGCAGCTTACGAGGGTACACTGAAGCTTTCTTT. V is TRBV7-3 and J is TRBJ1-1; no reliable D call. The V end was cut by 2 bases, the J end by 3 bases, with 7 bases between. Germline assignment: CDR1 SGHTA and CDR2 FQGTGA. This CDR3 contains 13 residues.

The V gene is TRBV19, the J gene TRBJ2-1; 11 nucleotides align to TRBD2. The germline V gene has CDR1 LNHDA and CDR2 SQIVND (reference sequence). V dropped 4 bases and J dropped 6; count of bases not matched to a gene: 2. This CDR3 contains 14 residues. CDR3 loop: CASSRLAGINEQFF. In nucleotides, the CDR3 is TGTGCCAGTAGTAGACTAGCGGGAATCAATGAGCAGTTCTTC.

This chain joins TRBV4-1 and TRBJ1-2; TRBD1 matches 8 bases. With 1 base clipped from V and 5 bases from J, the junction kept 6 bases outside the gene matches. The CDR3 has 15 amino acids. The germline V gene has CDR1 MGHRA and CDR2 YSYEKL. For the CDR3, the DNA is TGCGCCAGCAGCCAAGTGTTGACAGGGGCGTATGGCTACACCTTC. Its protein product is CASSQVLTGAYGYTF.

The rearrangement links TRBV19 to TRBJ1-3; D not resolved. The CDR3 is made up of 16 amino acids. V lost 3 bases, J lost 5 bases, and 17 bases lay in between. In germline, CDR1 is LNHDA, CDR2 SQIVND (reference sequence). CDR3 sequence: CASSISQRGSRNTIYF. DNA of the CDR3: TGTGCCAGTAGTATTTCCCAGCGCGGCAGTCGAAACACCATATATTTT.

The rearrangement links TRBV5-1 to TRBJ2-3, with 9 nucleotides matching TRBD1. The V and J ends lost 3 bases and 2 bases, in that order; junction bases with no gene match: 4. This CDR3 contains 15 residues. Germline V gene sequence: CDR1 SGHRS, CDR2 YFSETQ. The CDR3: CASSSGQGPTDTQYF. The CDR3 region has the DNA TGCGCCAGCAGCTCGGGACAGGGTCCCACAGATACGCAGTATTTT.

As DNA, the CDR3 is TGTGCCAGCAGACTCGGACAGGGGGCAGAGCCCCAGCATTTT. Translating it yields CASRLGQGAEPQHF. The chain combines TRBV27 with TRBJ1-5; 11 bases are shared with TRBD1. Trimming removed 6 bases from V and 8 bases from J; junction bases left unmatched: 6. Looked up from germline, CDR1 is MNHEY and CDR2 is SMNVEV (reference sequence). CDR3 size: 14 residues.

In its sample, this clone was seen once. The gene calls are TRBV28 and TRBJ1-4, with 8 nucleotides matching TRBD1. The CDR3 runs 17 residues. Per the germline V gene, CDR1 is MDHEN and CDR2 is SYDVKM. Trimming removed 4 bases from V and 7 bases from J; junction bases left unmatched: 14. In DNA form, the CDR3 reads TGTGCCAGCAGTTGGCTCAACAGGGGGGGATACGGTGAAAAACTGTTTTTT. Encoded protein: CASSWLNRGGYGEKLFF. The full variable domain, completed using reference TRBV28 and TRBJ1-4, is DVKVTQSSRYLVKRTGEKVFLECVQDMDHENMFWYRQDPGLGLRLIYFSYDVKMKEKGDIPEGYSVSREKKERFSLILESASTNQTSMYLCASSWLNRGGYGEKLFFGSGTQLSVL.

This chain joins TRBV5-1 and TRBJ1-3; D is perhaps TRBD1 (5 bases). Trimming removed 4 bases at V and 1 base at J, with 12 bases between. The germline CDR1 and CDR2 sequences are SGHRS and YFSETQ. This CDR3 spans 15 amino acids. CDR3 residues: CASSPTGGSGNTIYF. The CDR3 region has the DNA TGCGCCAGCAGCCCAACAGGCGGATCTGGAAACACCATATATTTT.

The chain combines TRBV7-2 with TRBJ2-7, with D perhaps matching TRBD2 (6 bases). The germline CDR1 and CDR2 sequences are SGHTA and FQGNSA. V was trimmed by 2 bases and J by 0 bases, leaving 11 bases between them. CDR3 size: 15 residues. The CDR3 protein is CASSLTGASSYEQYF. The CDR3 region has the DNA TGTGCCAGCAGCTTAACGGGAGCGAGCTCCTACGAGCAGTACTTC.

The genes are TRBV5-1 and TRBJ2-5; 9 nucleotides match TRBD1. The CDR3 has 16 residues. The germline V gene has CDR1 SGHRS and CDR2 YFSETQ. After removal of 0 bases from V and 7 bases from J, the junction contained 10 bases not matched to a gene. The CDR3 DNA reads TGCGCCAGCAGCTTGGGCGACAGGGGGTACGACGGGACCCAGTACTTC. It yields the protein CASSLGDRGYDGTQYF.

This chain uses TRBV2 with TRBJ1-5; no definite D call. Per the germline V gene, CDR1 is SNHLY and CDR2 is FYNNEI. This CDR3 region has 13 residues. The V gene lost 4 bases and the J gene lost 2 bases, with 6 bases spanning the gap. DNA of the CDR3: TGTGCCAGCAGTGCTGGGCGCAATCAGCCCCAGCATTTT. Translated: CASSAGRNQPQHF.

The chain links TRBV27 to TRBJ2-3; TRBD1 agrees at 8 bases. The CDR3 has 15 amino acids. The junction had 7 bases not matched to a gene; V was cut back by 5 bases and J by 3 bases. Germline V lookup: CDR1 MNHEY, CDR2 SMNVEV (reference sequence). CDR3 in DNA: TGTGCCAGCAGTCGACGGACAGGGAAAACAGATACGCAGTATTTT. This sequence encodes CASSRRTGKTDTQYF.

The genes are TRBV5-6 and TRBJ1-2; 8 nucleotides match TRBD1. The CDR3 runs to 12 residues. The germline CDR1 and CDR2 sequences are SGHDT and YYEEEE. V was clipped by 5 bases and J by 6 bases; unmatched bases: 3. DNA of the CDR3: TGTGCCAGCAGTCCACAGGGGGATGGCTACACCTTC. Translated: CASSPQGDGYTF.